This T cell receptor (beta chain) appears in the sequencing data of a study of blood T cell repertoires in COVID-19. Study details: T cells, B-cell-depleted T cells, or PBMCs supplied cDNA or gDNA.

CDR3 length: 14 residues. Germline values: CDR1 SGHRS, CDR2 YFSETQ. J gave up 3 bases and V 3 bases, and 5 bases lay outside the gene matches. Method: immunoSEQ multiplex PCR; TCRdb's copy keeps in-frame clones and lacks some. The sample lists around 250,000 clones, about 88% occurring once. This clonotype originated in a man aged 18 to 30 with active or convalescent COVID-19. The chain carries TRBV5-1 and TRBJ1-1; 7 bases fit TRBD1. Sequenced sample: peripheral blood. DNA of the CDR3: TGCGCCAGCAGCTATCGGACAGGTGACACTGAAGCTTTCTTT. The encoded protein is CASSYRTGDTEAFF.